This T cell receptor beta chain appears in the sequencing data of a study of cytomegalovirus exposure and HLA in healthy donors (dated by TCRdb to the late 2010s). Concerning the study at large: An earlier analysis of approximately 550 of the donors reported about 250 Gb of sequence data and 117 million unique TCR beta sequences from about 179 million T cells. About 280 gigabases of sequencing data and approximately 85 million unique TCR sequences were included in an early release covering roughly 600 HLA-typed donors. Of the roughly 410 genotyped donors, less than 85% were placed in the genetic ancestry cluster associated with self-reported Caucasian donors. The study aimed to test whether cataloging public T cell receptors could reveal signatures of past pathogen exposure. The study profiled the T cell repertoires of 666 subjects by immunosequencing and related them to cytomegalovirus serostatus. A separate validation cohort of approximately 130 different subjects was used in addition to the approximately 640-subject first cohort. To predict cytomegalovirus infection status, the study brought together high-throughput TCR immunosequencing, statistical association of individual TCRs with disease status, and machine learning. To study patterns of TCR occurrence, a later analysis re-analyzed previously published TCR beta repertoires from around 700 donors and added high-resolution HLA genotyping. Rather than using new phenotypic data, the later analysis identified candidate immune exposures from TCR beta sequences and from how often those sequences occurred across donors. An earlier analysis of approximately 630 of the donors applied high-throughput TCR beta sequencing to assess whether each TCR beta V gene segment acted as functional or pseudogenic. Donor age, sex, ethnicity and CMV serostatus were collected together with the repertoire data. In a later genetic analysis, genome-wide SNP genotypes for about three fifths of the roughly 670 donors were used, and that subset was treated as a discovery cohort. Every discovery cohort repertoire had been produced on one sequencing platform. Both class I and class II loci were covered by HLA typing, at four-digit resolution. The number of typed donors differed by locus: about 620-640 for A, B, C, DRB1 and DQB1; 500 to 550 for DQA1; 606 for DPA1; and 400 to 480 for DPB1. Four to six DR-DQ haplotypes were handled as single units for association and clustering because linkage in the cohort was strong. Across roughly 420 genotyped donors of the cohort, an average of approximately 200,000 unique TCR beta nucleotide sequences per donor were sequenced, and roughly a sixth of those sequences were non-productive.

Concerning this clone itself: Its antigen has not been determined. Compared with germline, one end of the junction differs, possibly owing to a read error.

The study at large found these results: According to a later genetic analysis, donors in an Asian-associated ancestry cluster had fewer N-insertions in productive TCRs than the approximately 670-donor mean. A further reported finding was that TCR beta sequences accurately predicted the HLA-A and HLA-B alleles for most subjects in the first cohort. Assigning TCR associations to individual alleles was difficult when HLA alleles, especially DR and DQ, strongly co-occurred. Most TCR sequences were observed very rarely across donors, whereas some public TCRs were present in many individuals. Linkage disequilibrium might explain the correlated functional status among segregating V segments, but an unknown experimental factor could not be ruled out. According to a later analysis, most CMV-associated TCR beta chains appeared to be HLA-restricted, and the HLA associations seemed to be driven largely by CMV exposure. A group of highly shared sequence variants was considered likely to be a technical artifact of the sequencing pipeline. Sequencing depth was assumed to be roughly uniform across donors in the presence/absence analyses, though that assumption may not hold. A later analysis found that TCR association rates varied across HLA loci, with DRB1 alleles showing the most associated TCRs and HLA-C alleles the fewest. A later analysis associated 16,951 TCR beta sequences with specific HLA alleles at a false discovery rate of 0.05. In a later analysis, HLA-associated TCR beta chains were found to be more clonally expanded and to have lower generation probabilities than equally common non-associated chains. This cohort had only TCR beta chains sequenced, and the lack of alpha or paired-chain data limited which features could be detected. Broadly in line with IMGT annotations, most TCR beta V segments showed up in productive rearrangements about 87% or about 30% of the time in an earlier analysis of a few hundred of the donors. The authors suggested that the approach could potentially be generalized to other disease states and immunological phenotypes. Some IMGT-functional V segments, including TRBV6-2 and TRBV6-3, could not be told apart with the 87-base-pair reads, so those segments were excluded. Cytomegalovirus status was reported to be diagnosed by the classifier with high specificity and sensitivity in both the original and validation cohorts. According to a later analysis, parvovirus B19, influenza, CMV and Epstein-Barr virus appeared linked to several top co-occurrence clusters. V-gene and J-gene trimming of TCR beta chains was associated with a missense DCLRE1C variant in a later genetic analysis, and the association was replicated in an independent cohort. The only immune exposure information available for the cohort was CMV serostatus. In vitro tests confirmed that a few of the cytomegalovirus-associated TCR beta chains recognize cytomegalovirus antigens. The earlier analysis of approximately 540 of the donors excluded 15 to 20 rarely observed V segments, including chromosome 9 orphons, because counts were too low. Because HLA typing was unavailable for some donors at each locus, only the typed subset was used in association tests. In the study, about 150 TCR beta chains were listed as associated with cytomegalovirus.

The library was prepared using the immunoSEQ multiplex PCR assay. The multiplex PCR relied on a mix of 60 forward primers for TCR Vbeta segments and 13 reverse primers for TCR Jbeta segments. The CDR3 region of rearranged TCR beta genes was amplified from genomic DNA by a multiplex PCR assay. The amplified TCR beta libraries were sequenced on the Illumina HiSeq System as 87-base-pair reads. Concerning the study's data processing: In a later analysis, roughly 80 million unique TCR beta chains were counted across the approximately 640 repertoires, and about 10 million of these chains were shared by at least two donors. To remove PCR and sequencing errors, raw reads were error-corrected and collapsed into unique sequences using a nearest-neighbor algorithm that merged closely related sequences. To assign V, D and J gene segments, CDR3 sequences were aligned to IMGT reference sequences. For a sequence to be retained, a match of at least six nucleotides was required to both a V gene segment and a J gene segment. A rearrangement counted as productive if the CDR3 had no stop codons and remained in frame with V and J, and every other rearrangement counted as non-productive. CDR3 was defined by IMGT convention, running from the second conserved V-encoded cysteine to the conserved J-encoded phenylalanine. The earlier analysis of a few hundred of the donors excluded sequences that lacked an unambiguous match to a single V gene segment. In an earlier analysis of approximately 500 of the donors, a V segment was called functional when productive rearrangements were above 56.7%, and segregating when the standard deviation between donors exceeded 5%. A statistical classification framework was built to diagnose cytomegalovirus status from the catalog of TCR beta chain sequences. A later analysis assigned V and J genes by comparing TCR nucleotide sequences with IMGT/GENE-DB human TR gene sequences. In a later analysis, CDR3 sequences and most-parsimonious VDJ recombination scenarios were assigned using the TCRdist pipeline. In a later analysis, each TCR beta chain was defined by its CDR3 amino acid sequence together with its V-gene family, and reads lacking a unique V-gene family were excluded. As a way to deal with suspected cross-contamination and a sequencing artifact, a later analysis dropped nearly 600 nucleotide sequences that were highly shared and had low generation probability. In a later analysis, a clonal expansion index for each public chain was calculated from normalized within-repertoire ranks of inferred template counts. In a later analysis, generation probabilities were computed using a VDJ recombination model fitted to out-of-frame rearrangements, and the results were checked against IGoR. In a later analysis, hypergeometric tests were used to score TCR-TCR, TCR-HLA and TCR-CMV co-occurrence, with a repertoire-size bias correction applied to TCR pairs. To estimate false discovery rates, a later analysis permuted the HLA or CMV assignments 20 times. In a later analysis, co-occurring TCRs were grouped with DBSCAN, and TCRdist sequence similarity was added when clustering was performed within HLA-allele-positive subsets. Repertoires with fewer than 30,000 or more than 120,000 public chains were left out of co-occurrence clustering, as were about five repertoires with anomalous nucleotide sharing. What TCRdb holds here is the immuneACCESS table cut down to in-frame rearrangements. Part of the clones is not present; checked against another copy, under half of the missing clones reflect an unresolved V gene, and the others are unexplained. The D gene and trimming were derived from the DNA, and the V and J assignments and clone size from that table. Across this sample there are fewer than 85,000 clones, with approximately 74% seen only once. More than 8% of the sample goes to the ten largest clones.

In total, over 600 healthy bone marrow donors made up the cohort. At the time of sampling, every cohort member was nominally healthy, though immune exposures that went unrecorded were likely present. The donor was CMV seropositive and was included in the group of 250 to 350 seropositive cohort members. A peripheral blood sample was collected from each donor, and TCR beta sequencing was performed on peripheral blood mononuclear cells. The Qiagen DNeasy Blood Extraction Kit was used to extract genomic DNA from the blood cell samples. From the germline V gene, CDR1 is SQVTM and CDR2 is ANQGSEA. The CDR3 runs 11 residues from the cysteine to the phenylalanine. The DNA shown is the 33-base CDR3, in frame from base 1.

The TCR originated in a man aged 40-55 years in good health and CMV-seropositive. What was sequenced was PBMCs. The chain couples TRBV29-1 to TRBJ2-3; confidence is insufficient to name the D gene. CDR3 sequence: CSVEETGSPHF. DNA sequence: TGCAGCGTTGAAGAAACCGGGTCCCCCCATTTT.